This passage covers 29 T cell receptor beta chains from one sample sequenced in a study of T cell responses to AZD1222 COVID-19 vaccine. Some clones are missing from TCRdb's copy, which holds only in-frame ones; the method was immunoSEQ multiplex PCR. The sample has 100,000 to 120,000 clones, around 90% seen once. Sequencing used peripheral blood, obtained on day 0 of AZD1222 vaccination. Every receptor here comes from an adult in good health.

The chain joins TRBV4-2 to TRBJ1-3; D is possibly TRBD1 (5 bases). Trimming shortened V by 5 bases and J by 3 bases, and 11 bases separated the two germline ends. Germline V gene data show CDR1 as LGHNA and CDR2 as YNFKEQ. This CDR3 region has 14 residues. The chain's CDR3 is CASSYGGGGNTIYF. The DNA of the CDR3 is TGTGCCAGCAGCTACGGGGGTGGTGGAAACACCATATATTTT.

In its sample, this clone was seen once. V is TRBV3-1 (or the pseudogene TRBV3-2) and J is TRBJ2-6; weak D call: TRBD1 (5 bases). The length of the CDR3 is 14 residues. Per the germline V gene, CDR1 is LGHDT and CDR2 is YNNKEL (reference sequence). With 1 base removed from V and 5 bases from J, the gap between germline ends came to 6 bases. CDR3 DNA: TGTGCCAGCAGCCAAGCGGACAGGGCCAACGTCCTGACTTTC. It encodes CASSQADRANVLTF.

The rearrangement links TRBV29-1 to TRBJ1-4; D uncertain. The CDR3 has 13 amino acids. V shed 7 bases and J shed 0 bases, with 9 bases lying between them. In germline, CDR1 is SQVTM, CDR2 ANQGSEA. CDR3 loop: CSAYGATNEKLFF. The CDR3, as DNA: TGCAGCGCTTACGGTGCAACTAATGAAAAACTGTTTTTT.

The chain carries TRBV9 and TRBJ1-2; no reliable D call. CDR3 length equals 12 residues. V was cut by 4 bases and J by 4 bases, with 8 bases left in between. Germline CDR1 reads SGDLS; CDR2 reads YYNGEE. For the CDR3, the DNA is TGTGCCAGCAGCCGGGTCTCCTATGGCTACACCTTC. It is translated as CASSRVSYGYTF.

The chain has TRBV7-3 and TRBJ2-1, with D perhaps TRBD1 (6 bases). From germline, CDR1 is SGHTA and CDR2 FQGTGA. The CDR3 runs to 16 residues. Trimming left V 4 bases short and J 4 bases short, with 17 bases between. The CDR3 spells CASSYKGGHSYNEQFF. CDR3 DNA: TGTGCCAGCAGCTATAAAGGGGGACACTCGTACAATGAGCAGTTCTTC.

This clone came up once. The chain joins TRBV7-2 to TRBJ1-5; possible D gene TRBD1, 6 bases. V lost 4 bases and J lost 7, with 11 bases in between. The CDR3 contains 13 residues. Germline CDR1 reads SGHTA; CDR2 reads FQGNSA. CDR3 sequence (DNA): TGTGCCAGCAGCTCGGACAGTTGGCAGCCCCAGCATTTT. It codes for CASSSDSWQPQHF.

This chain links TRBV29-1 with TRBJ1-5; D not certain. Germline CDR1 and CDR2: SQVTM and ANQGSEA. The CDR3 extends over 12 amino acids. The germline V and J ends were trimmed by 3 bases and 6 bases, with 9 bases remaining between them. CDR3 amino acids: CSVEGPGQPQHF. The CDR3 DNA is TGCAGCGTTGAGGGTCCGGGTCAGCCCCAGCATTTT.

The chain has TRBV29-1 and TRBJ1-3; D is unresolved. Germline V gene lookup returns CDR1 SQVTM and CDR2 ANQGSEA. Between the trimmed V and J ends, which lost 7 bases and 1 base, there was a span of 11 bases. CDR3 length: 13 amino acids. CDR3 in amino acids: CSGVANSGNTIYF. DNA for the CDR3: TGCAGCGGGGTCGCAAATTCTGGAAACACCATATATTTT. Variable domain in full (rest from reference TRBV29-1 and TRBJ1-3): SAVISQKPSRDICQRGTSLTIQCQVDSQVTMMFWYRQQPGQSLTLIATANQGSEATYESGFVIDKFPISRPNLTFSTLTVSNMSPEDSSIYLCSGVANSGNTIYFGEGSWLTVV.

Only one count was recorded for this clone. The chain joins TRBV6-6 to TRBJ2-1; D not resolved. This CDR3 has 14 amino acids. Per germline, CDR1 MNHNY and CDR2 SVGAGI (reference sequence). Trimming took 2 bases from V and 0 from J, leaving 5 bases between them. The CDR3 region is CASSYLGSYNEQFF. The CDR3 nucleotides are TGTGCCAGCAGTTACCTAGGCTCCTACAATGAGCAGTTCTTC.

This chain uses TRBV9 with TRBJ2-2, with D possibly being TRBD2 (5 bases). This CDR3 region has 14 residues. V was trimmed by 0 bases and J by 6 bases, leaving 9 bases between them. Germline values: CDR1 SGDLS, CDR2 YYNGEE. CDR3 DNA sequence: TGTGCCAGCAGCGTAGGAGGGATCGCCGGGGAGCTGTTTTTT. Protein sequence: CASSVGGIAGELFF.

CDR3 residues: CASSQTGTVEEQYF. CDR3 in DNA: TGTGCCAGCAGTCAGACCGGGACAGTTGAAGAGCAGTACTTC. This chain joins TRBV3-1 (or the pseudogene TRBV3-2) and TRBJ2-7; 7 nucleotides align to TRBD1. The CDR3 contains 14 residues. Germline CDR1 LGHDT, CDR2 YNNKEL (reference sequence). V trimming: 6 bases; J trimming: 7 bases; junction bases outside the gene matches: 12.

This rearrangement joins TRBV9 to TRBJ2-1; the match to TRBD2 covers 8 bases. Germline values: CDR1 SGDLS, CDR2 YYNGEE. With 3 bases clipped from V and 9 bases from J, the junction kept 8 bases outside the gene matches. This CDR3 is built from 14 residues. DNA of the CDR3: TGTGCCAGCAGCGGGATAGCGGGGAACGGTGAGCAGTTCTTC. This translates into CASSGIAGNGEQFF. The full variable domain, its missing parts supplied by reference TRBV9 and TRBJ2-1, is DSGVTQTPKHLITATGQRVTLRCSPRSGDLSVYWYQQSLDQGLQFLIQYYNGEERAKGNILERFSAQQFPDLHSELNLSSLELGDSALYFCASSGIAGNGEQFFGPGTRLTVL.

The chain couples TRBV6-2 or TRBV6-3 to TRBJ1-5; weak D call: TRBD1 (6 bases). This CDR3 is 18 amino acids long. Per the germline V gene, CDR1 is MNHEY and CDR2 is SVGEGT. V lost 4 bases and J 1 base, leaving 20 bases between the germline ends. CDR3 DNA: TGTGCCAGCAGTTCGAGGGACAAACAAAGTGGGAGCAATCAGCCCCAGCATTTT. Translation: CASSSRDKQSGSNQPQHF.

The chain uses TRBV7-9 and TRBJ2-7; tentative D call: TRBD2 (5 bases). This CDR3 is 15 amino acids long. Trimming shortened V by 2 bases and J by 3 bases, and 14 bases separated the two germline ends. Germline CDR1 is SEHNR and CDR2 is FQNEAQ (reference sequence). The CDR3 spells CASSLFQAGGYEQYF. For the CDR3, the DNA is TGTGCCAGCAGCTTATTCCAGGCCGGAGGCTACGAGCAGTACTTC.

The J gene is TRBJ1-1, the V gene TRBV14; D possibly corresponds to TRBD1 (6 bases). CDR3 length: 14 amino acids. Per germline, CDR1 SGHDN and CDR2 FVKESK. V was cut by 3 bases and J by 1 base, with 9 bases left in between. This CDR3 reads CASSQLQGNTEAFF. As DNA, the CDR3 is TGTGCCAGCAGCCAGTTACAGGGGAACACTGAAGCTTTCTTT.

The chain recombines TRBV11-2 with TRBJ1-4; D gene unclear. V lost 1 base, J lost 4 bases, and 4 bases lay in between. Germline CDR1 is SGHAT and CDR2 is FQNNGV. The CDR3 spans 13 residues. The CDR3: CASSLGYNEKLFF. In nucleotides, the CDR3 is TGTGCCAGCAGCTTAGGATATAATGAAAAACTGTTTTTT.

The chain recombines TRBV10-3 with TRBJ2-7, with D perhaps matching TRBD1 or TRBD2 (5 bases each). V lost 4 bases to trimming and J lost 0 bases, with 13 bases between them. The CDR3 totals 15 residues. Per the germline V gene, CDR1 is ENHRY and CDR2 is SYGVKD. The chain's CDR3 is CAISAPGGGSYEQYF. CDR3 bases: TGTGCCATCAGTGCTCCTGGTGGGGGCTCCTACGAGCAGTACTTC.

The chain couples TRBV13 to TRBJ2-7; TRBD1 aligns across 8 bases. The length of the CDR3 is 16 residues. Per germline, CDR1 PRHDT and CDR2 FYEKMQ (reference sequence). V shed 6 bases, J shed 2 bases, and the junction held 12 bases outside the gene matches. CDR3 nucleotides: TGTGCCAGCAGGCGGGCGGGACAGGCAGCCACCTACGAGCAGTACTTC. Protein sequence: CASRRAGQAATYEQYF.

The gene calls are TRBV11-3 and TRBJ1-4; D uncertain. This CDR3 spans 13 amino acids. V lost 4 bases and J 3 bases, leaving 6 bases between the germline ends. Germline lookup yields CDR1 SGHNT and CDR2 YENEEA. In nucleotides, the CDR3 is TGTGCCAGCAGCTACGGGCCTAATGAAAAACTGTTTTTT. As protein: CASSYGPNEKLFF.

The table lists this clone with a count of one. The chain joins TRBV5-1 to TRBJ2-1; TRBD1 or TRBD2 may be the D gene (5 bases each). CDR1 is SGHRS, CDR2 YFSETQ, per germline. This CDR3 is 14 amino acids long. V shed 0 bases and J shed 5 bases, with 9 bases lying between them. CDR3 residues: CASSLEGRDNEQFF. The CDR3 DNA sequence: TGCGCCAGCAGCTTGGAGGGACGCGACAATGAGCAGTTCTTC.

This chain uses TRBV6-6 with TRBJ2-5, with D possibly being TRBD2 (5 bases). The CDR3 contains 14 residues. CDR1 and CDR2 from the germline V gene are MNHNY and SVGAGI (reference sequence). V lost 4 bases and J 5 bases, leaving 14 bases between the germline ends. The DNA of the CDR3 is TGTGCCAGCAGTTCCGGGGTGGGATGGGAGACCCAGTACTTC. Translating it yields CASSSGVGWETQYF.

The chain uses TRBV21-1 and TRBJ2-3; TRBD1 is taken as the D call from the table, unchecked against the DNA. TRBV21-1 is listed as a pseudogene. The CDR3 runs 15 residues. In DNA form, the CDR3 reads TGTGCCAGCAGCAAACTTAACAGGGGGGCAGATACGCAGTATTTT. As protein: CASSKLNRGADTQYF.

J is TRBJ1-1 and V is TRBV5-1; D remains unclear. Germline V CDR1 and CDR2: SGHRS, YFSETQ. Trimming removed 0 bases from V and 10 bases from J, with 16 bases in between. This CDR3 is built from 14 residues. This CDR3 is CASSLAPTDGRAFF. As DNA, the CDR3 is TGCGCCAGCAGCTTGGCCCCGACGGACGGGAGAGCTTTCTTT.

The chain is built from TRBV18 and TRBJ2-1; D ambiguous. The CDR3 sequence is 14 residues long. Germline loops: CDR1 KGHSH, CDR2 LQKENI. Trimming pared 3 bases from V and 3 bases from J, leaving 9 bases between. In DNA form, the CDR3 reads TGTGCCAGCTCACCGGCCACTATCTACAATGAGCAGTTCTTC. This gives the protein CASSPATIYNEQFF.

The V gene is TRBV5-1, the J gene TRBJ2-3, with D unclear. Germline V lookup: CDR1 SGHRS, CDR2 YFSETQ. V was cut by 2 bases and J by 4 bases, with 11 bases left in between. The CDR3 sequence is 14 residues long. CDR3 protein: CASSFGTIADTQYF. The CDR3 DNA reads TGCGCCAGCAGCTTTGGCACTATAGCAGATACGCAGTATTTT.

This chain links TRBV28 with TRBJ1-5; possibly TRBD1 for D (6 bases). Germline V gene lookup returns CDR1 MDHEN and CDR2 SYDVKM. The V end lost 11 bases, the J end lost 11 bases, and 22 bases lay between the germline ends. This CDR3 is 13 amino acids long. The CDR3 loop reads CAGGGRPIWTQHF. CDR3 coding DNA: TGTGCCGGGGGGGGCAGACCCATTTGGACCCAGCATTTT.

The rearrangement uses TRBV6-6 and TRBJ2-1; the match to TRBD2 covers 14 bases. The germline V gene has CDR1 MNHNY and CDR2 SVGAGI (reference sequence). CDR3 size: 13 residues. After removal of 8 bases from V and 9 bases from J, the junction contained 3 bases not matched to a gene. The CDR3 sequence: CASGGLAGAEQFF. The CDR3 DNA reads TGTGCCAGCGGGGGACTAGCGGGAGCTGAGCAGTTCTTC.

This chain joins TRBV19 and TRBJ2-1, with unresolved D. The CDR3 consists of 16 residues. V lost 1 base to trimming and J lost 0 bases, with 10 bases between them. Germline-derived CDR1 and CDR2 are LNHDA and SQIVND (reference sequence). In DNA, the CDR3 is TGTGCCAGTAGTATAGGAGGTCTGAGCTCCTACAATGAGCAGTTCTTC. Translation gives CASSIGGLSSYNEQFF. Looking up the rest from reference TRBV19 and TRBJ2-1 gives the full variable domain: DGGITQSPKYLFRKEGQNVTLSCEQNLNHDAMYWYRQDPGQGLRLIYYSQIVNDFQKGDIAEGYSVSREKKESFPLTVTSAQKNPTAFYLCASSIGGLSSYNEQFFGPGTRLTVL.

This clone came up once. The chain combines TRBV6-5 with TRBJ1-2; 7 nucleotides match TRBD1. V was pared by 0 bases and J by 4 bases, with 2 bases of the junction left unmatched. The CDR3 runs to 14 residues. Germline V gives CDR1 MNHEY, CDR2 SVGAGI. DNA for the CDR3: TGTGCCAGCAGTTACTCTGGGGACAGCTATGGCTACACCTTC. Translating it yields CASSYSGDSYGYTF.